The clone carrying this TCR beta chain was seen a handful of times. This record belongs to a study of T-cell memory formation after mild COVID-19. Each CDR3 protein is one row after TCRdb ran MiXCR on the 5' RACE reads. In the table there are just under 550,000 distinct CDR3 sequences, about a fifth of which are singletons. V trimming: 6 bases; J trimming: 4 bases; junction bases outside the gene matches: 17. CDR3 length equals 18 residues. What was sequenced was PBMCs or a T cell subset sorted from them (not recorded which). This receptor was obtained from an adult woman who had mild COVID-19 (a few samples of this study predate the infection). Cell type and time point are not known. The rearrangement joins TRBV12-3 or TRBV12-4 to TRBJ1-2; 10 positions match TRBD1. The CDR3 region is CASSLTDRGRLDPYGYTF. CDR3 coding DNA: TGTGCCAGCAGCCTCACTGACAGGGGGCGCCTTGACCCCTATGGCTACACCTTC.